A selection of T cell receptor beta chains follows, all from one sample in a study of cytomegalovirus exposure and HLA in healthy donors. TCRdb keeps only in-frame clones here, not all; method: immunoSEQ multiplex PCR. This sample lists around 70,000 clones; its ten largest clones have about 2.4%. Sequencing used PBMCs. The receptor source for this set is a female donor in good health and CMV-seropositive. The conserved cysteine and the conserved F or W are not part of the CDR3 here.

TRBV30 AWSVVGGGWNEQF
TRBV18 ASSPLDRGTALGNYGYT
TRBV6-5 ASSYGQGSAF
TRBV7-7 ASSLVAGRAQY
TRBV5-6 ASSIGIGNTEAF
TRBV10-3 AISEWQGTSGGEYEQY
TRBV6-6 ASSYAQTQEQF
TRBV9 ASSGGGGTEAF
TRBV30 AWSVLTSGSGNEQF
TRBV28 ASRTNGRSGNTIY
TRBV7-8 ASRPDRGDSDSPLH
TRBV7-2 ASSFTRQGNTEAF
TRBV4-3 ASSQDLETGVYEQY
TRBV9 ASSDHRDRLYGYT
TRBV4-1 ASSQASGPYEQY
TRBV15 ATSREPPGVAGAYEQY
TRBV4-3 ASSQAQASYEQY
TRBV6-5 ASKAGVALYEQY
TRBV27 ASRLGLREGEQY
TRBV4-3 ASSQDRGGYT
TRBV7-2 ASSFPGNYGYT
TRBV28 ASSRSNQPQH
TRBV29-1 SAMTGSSYEQY
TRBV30 AWSVFGGSEDF
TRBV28 ASREAGTDNQPQH
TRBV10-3 AISGRATNTGELF
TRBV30 AWGFNLAPETQY
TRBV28 ASRSGKGPMLNTEAF
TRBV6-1 ASSEGQALLGYGYT
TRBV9 ASSVTIRALYNEQF
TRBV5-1 ASSLGGGSQMEGYT
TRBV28 ASTLSGLAELNEQF
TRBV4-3 ASSRVGAANEKLF
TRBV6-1 ASSEEGASTEAF
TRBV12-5 ASGPDYNEQF
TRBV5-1 ASSPRDRGVRVYGYT
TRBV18 ASSPPPGQNTEAF
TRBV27 ASSLFLSGNTEAF
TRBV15 ATSRPPQETQY
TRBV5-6 ASAWSSYNSPLH
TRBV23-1 AEGVYEQF
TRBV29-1 SAKTGGVGGANVLT
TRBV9 ASSQGQGRNEQY
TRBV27 ASSLSRQGETQY
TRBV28 ASSLGTGEQPQH
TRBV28 ASSLVTEKLF
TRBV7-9 ASTPTANTEAF
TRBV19 ASTPGFSNQPQH
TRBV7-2 ASSFTSAGGTQY
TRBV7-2 ASSLAGTGTYEQY
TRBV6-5 ASSARGPDTGELF
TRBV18 ASSPQGQAAGEKLF
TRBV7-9 ASSYTGVGNTIY
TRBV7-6 ASSLVAGGAHNEQF
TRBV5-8 ASSFSGQIYGYT
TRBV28 ASRLRRVDSPLH
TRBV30 AWGWGAEAF
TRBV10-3 AIRQSGQPNTEAF
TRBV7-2 ASSPQSGGATDTQY
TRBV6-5 ASSYLAGGGTQY